These T cell receptor beta chains were read from a single sample in a study of blood T cell repertoires in COVID-19. This table comes from immunoSEQ multiplex PCR, and its TCRdb copy is limited to in-frame clones, with some not included. The sample consists of approximately 31,000 clones, 90% of them appearing once. Sequenced material: peripheral blood. The source is a human donor in a cohort sampled during active COVID-19. CDR3s include the opening cysteine and the closing phenylalanine or tryptophan. Each record gives: CDR3 protein, CDR3 DNA, J gene, D gene, V gene. A D gene is named only where the DNA matches it firmly.

cdr3_aa: CASSPPWMSPPGLAGQETQYF
cdr3_nt: TGCGCCAGCAGTCCGCCGTGGATGTCGCCCCCGGGACTAGCAGGCCAAGAGACCCAGTACTTC
j_call: TRBJ2-5
d_call: TRBD2
v_call: TRBV23-1

cdr3_aa: CASSSAGPGKLFF
cdr3_nt: TGTGCCAGCAGTTCGGCAGGGCCAGGAAAACTGTTTTTT
j_call: TRBJ1-4
d_call: -
v_call: TRBV28

cdr3_aa: CASSQGAGLSIYEQYF
cdr3_nt: TGCGCCAGCAGCCAAGGGGCGGGACTTTCGATCTACGAGCAGTACTTC
j_call: TRBJ2-7
d_call: -
v_call: TRBV4-3

cdr3_aa: CASRNTALSGNTIYF
cdr3_nt: TGCGCCAGCAGGAATACAGCCCTCTCTGGAAACACCATATATTTT
j_call: TRBJ1-3
d_call: -
v_call: TRBV5-1

cdr3_aa: CASSPSMGAGTDTQYF
cdr3_nt: TGTGCCAGCAGTCCCTCAATGGGAGCTGGCACAGATACGCAGTATTTT
j_call: TRBJ2-3
d_call: -
v_call: TRBV28

cdr3_aa: CASTLTYSYNEQFF
cdr3_nt: TGTGCCAGCACCCTTACCTACTCCTACAATGAGCAGTTCTTC
j_call: TRBJ2-1
d_call: -
v_call: TRBV28

cdr3_aa: CASSPSAGLQGQETQYF
cdr3_nt: TGTGCCAGCAGCCCCTCGGCGGGGCTCCAAGGCCAAGAGACCCAGTACTTC
j_call: TRBJ2-5
d_call: -
v_call: TRBV7-9

cdr3_aa: CASSSLGGGDTEAFF
cdr3_nt: TGTGCCAGCAGTTCCCTGGGAGGGGGGGACACTGAAGCTTTCTTT
j_call: TRBJ1-1
d_call: -
v_call: TRBV6-2/TRBV6-3

cdr3_aa: CASSPAGGNDEQYF
cdr3_nt: TGTGCCAGCTCACCAGCAGGGGGCAACGACGAGCAGTACTTC
j_call: TRBJ2-7
d_call: TRBD1
v_call: TRBV18

cdr3_aa: CASSKHDKRNTIYF
cdr3_nt: TGTGCCAGCAGCAAGCACGACAAACGAAACACCATATATTTT
j_call: TRBJ1-3
d_call: -
v_call: TRBV28